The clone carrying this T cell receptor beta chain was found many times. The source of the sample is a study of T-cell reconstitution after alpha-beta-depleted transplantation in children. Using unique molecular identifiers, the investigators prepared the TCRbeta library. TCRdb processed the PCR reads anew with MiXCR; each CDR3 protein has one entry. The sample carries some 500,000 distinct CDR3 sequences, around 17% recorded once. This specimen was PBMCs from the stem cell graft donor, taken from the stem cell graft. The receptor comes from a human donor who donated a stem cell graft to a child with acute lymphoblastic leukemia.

The CDR3 DNA reads TGCGCCAGCAGCTTGGGTTTACGCGAGCAGTACTTC. Translated, it gives CASSLGLREQYF. V gene TRBV5-1 combines with J gene TRBJ2-7, with D uncertain. The CDR3 is made up of 12 amino acids. The V end lost 0 bases, the J end lost 6 bases, and 7 bases lay between the germline ends. Germline-derived CDR1 and CDR2 are SGHRS and YFSETQ.